The 30 T cell receptor beta chains given below trace back to one sample, sequenced in a study of blood T cells in healthy people across ages. Sample-barcoded 5' priming and a J-beta primer mix drove a second PCR of about 7 to 11 cycles. TCRdb re-called the 5' RACE reads with MiXCR, one entry per CDR3 protein. The table lists 700,000 to 800,000 distinct CDR3 sequences, more than 40% of them singletons. The sequencing input was blood. These receptors were obtained from a woman in her fifties or sixties in good health.

The J gene is TRBJ1-5, the V gene TRBV12-3 or TRBV12-4, with 8 bases aligning to TRBD1. CDR3 length equals 14 residues. Trimming cost V 3 bases and J 6 bases; bases outside gene matches: 4. The CDR3 here is CASSFQGASQPQHF. The CDR3 DNA reads as TGTGCCAGCAGTTTTCAGGGGGCGTCTCAGCCCCAGCATTTT.

The table lists this clonotype with a few counts. The chain couples TRBV7-2 to TRBJ2-1; TRBD2 agrees at 12 bases. V dropped 6 bases and J dropped 6; count of bases not matched to a gene: 9. The CDR3 covers 16 residues. Germline CDR1 SGHTA, CDR2 FQGNSA. CDR3: CASSLGLAGITNEQFF. DNA of the CDR3: TGTGCCAGCAGTTTGGGACTAGCGGGTATTACCAATGAGCAGTTCTTC.

The chain has TRBV5-1 and TRBJ2-2, with 10 bases lining up with TRBD2. The CDR3 covers 16 residues. Trimming at V came to 3 bases and at J to 2 bases, leaving 4 bases not matched to a gene. Germline V gene sequence: CDR1 SGHRS, CDR2 YFSETQ. DNA for the CDR3: TGCGCCAGCAGCTCAGCTAGCGGGGGAAACACCGGGGAGCTGTTTTTT. This gives the protein CASSSASGGNTGELFF.

The V call is TRBV7-2, the J call TRBJ1-2; D is uncertain. This CDR3 contains 14 residues. V lost 5 bases, J lost 6 bases, and 16 bases lay in between. From germline, CDR1 is SGHTA and CDR2 FQGNSA. This chain's CDR3 is CASSDPGVGDGYTF. The DNA for the CDR3 is TGTGCCAGCAGCGACCCTGGAGTAGGTGATGGCTACACCTTC.

This clonotype was found a few times. The V and J genes are TRBV18 and TRBJ2-7; TRBD1 matches 9 bases. Gene TRBJ2-5 matches the end of the DNA better, so the J call may be wrong. Germline CDR1 KGHSH, CDR2 LQKENI. The CDR3 contains 16 residues. The CDR3 here is CASSPYRDRVSETQYF. The CDR3 nucleotides are TGTGCCAGCTCACCATACCGGGACAGGGTTTCGGAGACCCAGTACTTC.

This clonotype was observed a few times. The CDR3 reads CASSPNPGQNYEQYF. In DNA form, the CDR3 reads TGTGCCAGCAGCCCAAACCCGGGACAGAACTACGAGCAGTACTTC. This rearrangement joins TRBV4-2 to TRBJ2-7, with 7 bases that match TRBD1. The germline gives CDR1 LGHNA, CDR2 YNFKEQ. This CDR3 is built from 15 residues. V lost 4 bases, J lost 3 bases, and 9 bases stayed unmatched.

Ten or more counts support this clonotype. V usage is TRBV12-3 or TRBV12-4 and J usage is TRBJ2-1; D remains ambiguous. The V gene lost 6 bases and the J gene lost 4 bases, with 10 bases spanning the gap. The CDR3 extends over 13 amino acids. CDR3 DNA sequence: TGTGCCAGCAGCCACCCCAGGTACAATGAGCAGTTCTTC. Its protein product is CASSHPRYNEQFF.

The V and J genes are TRBV6-5 and TRBJ2-1; the match to TRBD1 covers 8 bases. From germline, CDR1 is MNHEY and CDR2 SVGAGI. This CDR3 comprises 14 residues. Germline trimming cut 5 bases from V and 6 bases from J; bases unmatched to any gene: 6. The CDR3 DNA is TGTGCCAGCAGTCCACAGGGGGTAGGCAATGAGCAGTTCTTC. Its protein is CASSPQGVGNEQFF.

Note on this clonotype: At one boundary the junction diverges from the germline segment, which might be a read error. This rearrangement joins TRBV5-4 to TRBJ2-5; D is unclear. This CDR3 contains 12 residues. The germline V gene has CDR1 SGHNT and CDR2 YYREEE (reference sequence). CDR3 DNA: TGTGCCGGCAGCTTCTCCCAAGAGACCCAGTACTTC. As protein: CAGSFSQETQYF.

The V gene is TRBV12-3 or TRBV12-4, the J gene TRBJ1-4; 12 bases match TRBD1. With 5 bases clipped from V and 7 bases from J, the junction kept 8 bases outside the gene matches. This CDR3 has 16 amino acids. CDR3 residues: CASSLPPGQGAEKLFF. The CDR3 bases are TGTGCCAGCAGTCTACCGCCGGGACAGGGGGCTGAAAAACTGTTTTTT.

V gene TRBV20-1 combines with J gene TRBJ2-7; D call uncertain. Germline V gives CDR1 DFQATT, CDR2 SNEGSKA (reference sequence). V lost 0 bases, J lost 0 bases, and 12 bases lay in between. CDR3 size: 15 residues. The CDR3 bases are TGCAGTGCTAGAGATTCCGGGCAGGTCTCCTACGAGCAGTACTTC. Translated, it gives CSARDSGQVSYEQYF.

This clonotype was detected a few times. The CDR3 DNA is TGTGCCAGCAGCATTACCCAGCGGGGCAGCTGGGCAGATACGCAGTATTTT. Protein sequence: CASSITQRGSWADTQYF. The chain combines TRBV7-8 with TRBJ2-3; 7 bases agree with TRBD2. From germline, CDR1 is SGHVS and CDR2 FQNEAQ. The CDR3 contains 17 residues. With 5 bases clipped from V and 4 bases from J, the junction kept 15 bases outside the gene matches.

The chain employs TRBV5-5 and TRBJ2-7, with D hard to call. Germline CDR1 SGHKS, CDR2 YYEKEE (reference sequence). The CDR3 has 14 amino acids. The V and J ends lost 4 bases and 6 bases respectively, with 17 bases between them. CDR3 DNA: TGTGCCAGCAGCCTCACCAACACGCGCCCCGAGCAGTACTTC. This gives the protein CASSLTNTRPEQYF. Combining the CDR3 with reference TRBV5-5 and TRBJ2-7 gives the whole variable domain DAGVTQSPTHLIKTRGQQVTLRCSPISGHKSVSWYQQVLGQGPQFIFQYYEKEERGRGNFPDRFSARQFPNYSSELNVNALLLGDSALYLCASSLTNTRPEQYFGPGTRLTVT.

The chain uses TRBV6-2 or TRBV6-3 and TRBJ2-2; the match to TRBD2 covers 13 bases. This CDR3 has 16 residues. J lost 5 bases, V lost 7 bases, and 7 bases had no gene match. In germline, CDR1 is MNHEY, CDR2 SVGEGT. The CDR3 nucleotides read TGTGCCAGCACCGGACTAGCGGGAGTTCAAACCGGGGAGCTGTTTTTT. Its protein is CASTGLAGVQTGELFF.

This clonotype occurred a few times. V and J are TRBV3-1 and TRBJ2-7; 11 bases fit TRBD2. The CDR3 sequence is 17 residues long. Germline CDR1 and CDR2: LGHDT and YNNKEL (reference sequence). The ends lost 3 bases at V and 0 bases at J; junction bases unmatched: 7. Here the CDR3 reads CASSHLLAGAYSYEQYF. The DNA of the CDR3 is TGTGCCAGCAGCCATCTACTAGCGGGGGCCTACTCCTACGAGCAGTACTTC.

This clonotype was picked up a small number of times. The chain uses TRBV28 and TRBJ2-1, with a possible D match to TRBD2 (5 bases). CDR3 length: 12 amino acids. Germline-derived CDR1 and CDR2 are MDHEN and SYDVKM. Trimming left V 8 bases short and J 0 bases short, with 5 bases between. CDR3 sequence reads: CASGSSYNEQFF. CDR3 coding DNA: TGTGCCAGCGGGAGCTCCTACAATGAGCAGTTCTTC.

This chain connects TRBV6-2 or TRBV6-3 to TRBJ2-5; D perhaps matches TRBD2 (5 bases). The J call may be wrong; the DNA end is better matched by TRBJ2-7. This CDR3 is built from 14 residues. Looked up from germline, CDR1 is MNHEY and CDR2 is SVGEGT. CDR3 sequence: CASSHWTRNYEQYF. DNA for the CDR3: TGTGCCAGCAGTCATTGGACTCGCAACTACGAGCAGTACTTC.

The V and J genes are TRBV6-5 and TRBJ2-3, with D perhaps TRBD1 or TRBD2 (5 bases each). Per the germline V gene, CDR1 is MNHEY and CDR2 is SVGAGI. V dropped 4 bases and J dropped 2 bases, with 28 bases sitting between them. The length of the CDR3 is 20 residues. The CDR3 coding sequence is TGTGCCAGCAGTTCCGACACTAGGGGCCAAGAGACCCAGTACACAGATACGCAGTATTTT. Its translation: CASSSDTRGQETQYTDTQYF.

This clonotype was seen once. The chain carries TRBV6-5 and TRBJ2-1, with D possibly called TRBD1 or TRBD2 (5 bases each). There are 15 residues in the CDR3. Germline CDR1 and CDR2: MNHEY and SVGAGI. V lost 7 bases to trimming and J lost 5 bases, with 18 bases between them. In DNA form, the CDR3 reads TGTGCCAGCACGAAGGGGACCAGCAACCACAATGAGCAGTTCTTC. Translating gives CASTKGTSNHNEQFF.

This clonotype was counted at least ten times. Compared with germline, one end of the junction differs, possibly owing to a read error. The chain is built from TRBV7-2 and TRBJ2-5; D assignment may be TRBD1 or TRBD2 (5 bases each). The CDR3 is made up of 13 amino acids. The germline V gene encodes CDR1 SGHTA and CDR2 FQGNSA. CDR3 coding DNA: TGCGCCAGCAGCCTCGGGACCCAAGAGACCCAGTACTTC. As protein: CASSLGTQETQYF.

This clonotype was counted ten times or more. The gene calls are TRBV6-1 and TRBJ2-4; possible D gene TRBD2, 5 bases. Trimming removed 10 bases from V and 8 bases from J, with 12 bases in between. Germline assignment: CDR1 MNHNS and CDR2 SASEGT. The CDR3 is made up of 11 amino acids. DNA for the CDR3: TGTGCCACGGGAATAGGGTACATTCAGTACTTC. Translated, it gives CATGIGYIQYF.

This clonotype was observed a handful of times. The chain combines TRBV14 with TRBJ2-7; D is possibly TRBD1 (6 bases). The J call may be mistaken, given a closer DNA end match to TRBJ2-5. Germline assignment: CDR1 SGHDN and CDR2 FVKESK. CDR3 length equals 14 residues. The CDR3 nucleotides read TGTGCCAGCAGCATACAGGGCCCGACAGAGACCCAGTACTTC. It is translated as CASSIQGPTETQYF.

This clonotype has only one observation. The rearrangement links TRBV6-5 to TRBJ1-4, with 7 bases matching TRBD1. Germline CDR1 is MNHEY and CDR2 is SVGAGI. V lost 6 bases and J lost 4; bases outside the gene matches: 5. The CDR3 is 14 amino acids. The DNA for the CDR3 is TGTGCCAGCAGCAGACAGGGCTTTAATGAAAAACTGTTTTTT. This encodes CASSRQGFNEKLFF.

The rearrangement joins TRBV5-6 to TRBJ2-4; D is unclear. Matching the DNA end better, TRBJ2-7 makes the J call doubtful. Germline V gene data show CDR1 as SGHDT and CDR2 as YYEEEE. The CDR3 runs to 16 residues. CDR3: CASSLRADSFSREQYF. As DNA, the CDR3 is TGTGCCAGCAGCTTGCGTGCGGATAGCTTTTCCCGCGAGCAGTACTTC.

The rearrangement uses TRBV28 and TRBJ2-5; weak D call: TRBD2 (6 bases). The CDR3 loop spans 17 amino acids. Between the trimmed V and J ends, which lost 0 bases and 5 bases, there was a span of 19 bases. Germline V CDR1 and CDR2: MDHEN, SYDVKM. The CDR3 region has the DNA TGTGCCAGCAGTTTATGGAGAACCACGGAGGGCCTGGAGACCCAGTACTTC. This gives the protein CASSLWRTTEGLETQYF.

On this clonotype itself: A read error may explain this, as a much larger clone is one base away. V is TRBV3-1 and J is TRBJ2-1; unclear D gene. CDR3 length: 15 residues. Germline-derived CDR1 and CDR2 are LGHDT and YNNKEL (reference sequence). The CDR3 bases are TGTGCCAGCAGCCAGGGAACGGCCGCCTACAATGGGCAGTTCTTC. This encodes CASSQGTAAYNGQFF.

This clonotype was recorded a few times. The chain carries TRBV6-5 and TRBJ2-7; TRBD2 aligns across 8 bases. V was pared by 7 bases and J by 6 bases, with 5 bases of the junction left unmatched. The CDR3 runs to 12 residues. From germline, CDR1 is MNHEY and CDR2 SVGAGI. DNA of the CDR3: TGTGCCAGCAATACGGGAGGGACCGAGCAGTACTTC. Protein sequence: CASNTGGTEQYF.

The chain couples TRBV4-1 to TRBJ2-7; the D call may be TRBD1 or TRBD2 (6 bases each). V shed 3 bases and J shed 0 bases, with 18 bases lying between them. This CDR3 region has 17 residues. Germline CDR1 is MGHRA and CDR2 is YSYEKL. This CDR3 is CASSQRGGTSDSYEQYF. The CDR3 DNA sequence: TGCGCCAGCAGCCAGAGGGGCGGGACAAGTGACTCCTACGAGCAGTACTTC.

The chain recombines TRBV11-2 with TRBJ2-3; 11 positions match TRBD2. Trimming removed 5 bases from V and 7 bases from J; junction bases left unmatched: 11. Germline V CDR1 and CDR2: SGHAT, FQNNGV. This CDR3 is built from 16 residues. For the CDR3, the DNA is TGTGCCAGCAGCACCCGACTAGCGGGAAGGGGATATACGCAGTATTTT. It translates to CASSTRLAGRGYTQYF.

V and J are TRBV7-3 and TRBJ2-7; D might be TRBD1 (5 bases). The CDR3 runs to 14 residues. The V gene lost 4 bases and the J gene lost 6 bases, with 16 bases spanning the gap. Germline CDR1 SGHTA, CDR2 FQGTGA. The CDR3 coding sequence is TGTGCCAGCAGCTCAGCAGGGTGGTCTAGCGAGCAGTACTTC. Translation gives CASSSAGWSSEQYF.